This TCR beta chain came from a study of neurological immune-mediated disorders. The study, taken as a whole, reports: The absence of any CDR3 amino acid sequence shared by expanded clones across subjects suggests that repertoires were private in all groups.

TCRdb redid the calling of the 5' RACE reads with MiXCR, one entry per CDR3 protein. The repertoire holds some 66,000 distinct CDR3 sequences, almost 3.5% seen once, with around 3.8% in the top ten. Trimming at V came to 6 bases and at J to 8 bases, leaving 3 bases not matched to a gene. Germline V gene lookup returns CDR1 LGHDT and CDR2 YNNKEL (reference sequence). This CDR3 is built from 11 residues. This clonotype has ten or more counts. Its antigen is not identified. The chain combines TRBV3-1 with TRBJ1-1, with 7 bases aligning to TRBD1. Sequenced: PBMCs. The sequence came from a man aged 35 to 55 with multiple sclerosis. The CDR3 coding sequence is TGTGCCAGCAGGGCGGGACAGGAAGCTTTCTTT. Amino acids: CASRAGQEAFF.